A selection of T cell receptor beta chains follows, all from one sample in a study of blood T cells in healthy people across ages. TCRdb analysed the 5' RACE reads with MiXCR anew, one entry per CDR3 protein. The table lists 550,000 to 650,000 distinct CDR3 sequences, about 27% of them singletons. The data also belong to a second study, concerning T cells of mothers and their children.

Material for sequencing was blood. All receptors come from a boy aged 2-9 years in good health. The conserved cysteine and the conserved F or W are not part of the CDR3 here. The order of the fields is CDR3 protein, V gene, J gene, D gene. A D gene is named only where the DNA matches it firmly.

CDR3 protein: ASSESPTSPNTGELF
V gene: TRBV2
J gene: TRBJ2-2
D gene: TRBD2

CDR3 protein: AISGRDGEQY
V gene: TRBV10-3
J gene: TRBJ2-7
D gene: -

CDR3 protein: ASSPPGQGNQPQH
V gene: TRBV6-5
J gene: TRBJ1-5
D gene: TRBD1

CDR3 protein: ASNRGAKADTQY
V gene: TRBV6-1
J gene: TRBJ2-3
D gene: -

CDR3 protein: ASSQERSGFAGRNTIY
V gene: TRBV4-3
J gene: TRBJ1-3
D gene: -

CDR3 protein: AIKGALNTEAF
V gene: TRBV10-3
J gene: TRBJ1-1
D gene: TRBD1

CDR3 protein: ASSAQAYSGNTIY
V gene: TRBV7-9
J gene: TRBJ1-3
D gene: -

CDR3 protein: ASSLYPGQAYGYT
V gene: TRBV5-1
J gene: TRBJ1-2
D gene: TRBD1

CDR3 protein: ASSRGDRGGISGADVLT
V gene: TRBV4-1
J gene: TRBJ2-6
D gene: TRBD1

CDR3 protein: ASNTLAGGLYNEQF
V gene: TRBV3-1
J gene: TRBJ2-1
D gene: TRBD2

CDR3 protein: SAPPSSSGAKNIQY
V gene: TRBV20-1
J gene: TRBJ2-4
D gene: -

CDR3 protein: ATSRGGLDREGYT
V gene: TRBV15
J gene: TRBJ1-2
D gene: TRBD1

CDR3 protein: ASSLLTDGNTEAF
V gene: TRBV7-6
J gene: TRBJ1-1
D gene: -

CDR3 protein: ATSTGGTGLGAKNIQY
V gene: TRBV15
J gene: TRBJ2-4
D gene: -

CDR3 protein: ASSQPRQGSMYNEQF
V gene: TRBV4-1
J gene: TRBJ2-1
D gene: TRBD1

CDR3 protein: ASSFPGVNGYT
V gene: TRBV12-3/TRBV12-4
J gene: TRBJ1-2
D gene: -

CDR3 protein: SASPRRGPGYEQY
V gene: TRBV20-1
J gene: -
D gene: -

CDR3 protein: ASSPRGGLVGNTIY
V gene: TRBV4-1
J gene: TRBJ1-3
D gene: -

CDR3 protein: ASSSDRDGTEAF
V gene: TRBV27
J gene: TRBJ1-1
D gene: TRBD1

CDR3 protein: ASSPADSGANVLT
V gene: TRBV7-9
J gene: TRBJ2-6
D gene: -

CDR3 protein: ASGLGEQY
V gene: TRBV12-5
J gene: TRBJ2-7
D gene: -

CDR3 protein: SAERAGRETQY
V gene: TRBV29-1
J gene: TRBJ2-5
D gene: -

CDR3 protein: ASNIAGGPTDTQY
V gene: TRBV10-2
J gene: TRBJ2-3
D gene: TRBD2

CDR3 protein: ASSQESEVEQF
V gene: TRBV3-1
J gene: TRBJ2-1
D gene: -

CDR3 protein: ASSRALTGGDYGYT
V gene: TRBV7-8
J gene: TRBJ1-2
D gene: TRBD1

CDR3 protein: ASSSGLAGNQTF
V gene: TRBV13
J gene: TRBJ2-7
D gene: TRBD2

CDR3 protein: SGGTGDDTQY
V gene: TRBV29-1
J gene: TRBJ2-3
D gene: TRBD1

CDR3 protein: ASSRVDYGYT
V gene: TRBV7-2
J gene: TRBJ1-2
D gene: -

CDR3 protein: ASSLRTSSYEQY
V gene: TRBV5-5
J gene: TRBJ2-7
D gene: TRBD2

CDR3 protein: SAQLHRDSQY
V gene: TRBV20-1
J gene: TRBJ2-3
D gene: -

CDR3 protein: SVVLRIEETQY
V gene: TRBV29-1
J gene: TRBJ2-5
D gene: -

CDR3 protein: SAASGKFEQF
V gene: TRBV20-1
J gene: TRBJ2-1
D gene: TRBD2

CDR3 protein: ASSVRTGDSYEQY
V gene: TRBV19
J gene: TRBJ2-7
D gene: TRBD1

CDR3 protein: AGKKTGSTGELF
V gene: TRBV12-3/TRBV12-4
J gene: TRBJ2-2
D gene: -

CDR3 protein: ASSWETSGLYEQY
V gene: TRBV28
J gene: TRBJ2-7
D gene: TRBD2

CDR3 protein: ASSGTTGTEQF
V gene: TRBV2
J gene: TRBJ2-1
D gene: -

CDR3 protein: ASSKNTIDYEQY
V gene: TRBV12-3/TRBV12-4
J gene: -
D gene: -

CDR3 protein: SARGPPDAIAF
V gene: TRBV20-1
J gene: TRBJ1-1
D gene: -

CDR3 protein: ASSPRQVTAGETQY
V gene: TRBV12-3/TRBV12-4
J gene: TRBJ2-5
D gene: -

CDR3 protein: ASSIATGLSSGANVLT
V gene: TRBV7-9
J gene: TRBJ2-6
D gene: TRBD1

CDR3 protein: ASSQVAGQGNEQF
V gene: TRBV4-1
J gene: TRBJ2-1
D gene: TRBD1

CDR3 protein: ASSSGVRTGGRENEQF
V gene: TRBV5-1
J gene: -
D gene: TRBD1

CDR3 protein: ASSLARWSYEQY
V gene: TRBV5-1
J gene: -
D gene: -

CDR3 protein: AIGDRVYEQY
V gene: TRBV10-3
J gene: -
D gene: TRBD1

CDR3 protein: ASRGTEETQY
V gene: TRBV12-3/TRBV12-4
J gene: TRBJ2-5
D gene: TRBD1

CDR3 protein: ASSLPTNEQF
V gene: TRBV27
J gene: TRBJ2-1
D gene: -

CDR3 protein: ASSQTLGQGGETQY
V gene: TRBV4-2
J gene: TRBJ2-5
D gene: TRBD1